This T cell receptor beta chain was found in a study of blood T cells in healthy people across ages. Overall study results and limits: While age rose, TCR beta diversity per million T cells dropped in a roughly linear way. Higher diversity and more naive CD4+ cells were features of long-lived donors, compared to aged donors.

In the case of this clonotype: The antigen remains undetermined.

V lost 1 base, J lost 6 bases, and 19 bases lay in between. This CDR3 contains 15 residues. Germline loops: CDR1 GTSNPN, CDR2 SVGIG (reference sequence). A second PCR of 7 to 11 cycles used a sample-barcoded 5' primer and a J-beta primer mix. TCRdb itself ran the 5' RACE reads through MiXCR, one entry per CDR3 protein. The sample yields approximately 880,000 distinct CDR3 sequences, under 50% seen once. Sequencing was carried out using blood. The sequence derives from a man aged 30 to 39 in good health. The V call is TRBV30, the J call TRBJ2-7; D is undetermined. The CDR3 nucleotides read TGTGCCTGGAGTGATGTACCGGCACACTACTGCGAGCAGTACTTC. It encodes CAWSDVPAHYCEQYF.